The clone carrying this T cell receptor (beta chain) appeared a single time. Using immunoSEQ multiplex PCR, the repertoire was profiled, and TCRdb retains in-frame clones only, with some absent. This sample carries approximately 97,000 clones, 80% to 85% of them seen once, and the ten largest clones take about a sixth. These data are taken from a study of T cell responses to AZD1222 COVID-19 vaccine. V lost 1 base and J lost 5, with 14 bases in between. There are 15 residues in the CDR3. Looked up from germline, CDR1 is SGHAT and CDR2 is FQNNGV. The sequencing used peripheral blood, collected on day 0 of AZD1222 vaccination. The clonotype comes from an adult in good health. The rearrangement links TRBV11-2 to TRBJ1-1; no clear D. The CDR3 loop is CASSLVAGIVTEAFF. CDR3 in DNA: TGTGCCAGCAGCTTAGTCGCTGGGATCGTAACTGAAGCTTTCTTT.